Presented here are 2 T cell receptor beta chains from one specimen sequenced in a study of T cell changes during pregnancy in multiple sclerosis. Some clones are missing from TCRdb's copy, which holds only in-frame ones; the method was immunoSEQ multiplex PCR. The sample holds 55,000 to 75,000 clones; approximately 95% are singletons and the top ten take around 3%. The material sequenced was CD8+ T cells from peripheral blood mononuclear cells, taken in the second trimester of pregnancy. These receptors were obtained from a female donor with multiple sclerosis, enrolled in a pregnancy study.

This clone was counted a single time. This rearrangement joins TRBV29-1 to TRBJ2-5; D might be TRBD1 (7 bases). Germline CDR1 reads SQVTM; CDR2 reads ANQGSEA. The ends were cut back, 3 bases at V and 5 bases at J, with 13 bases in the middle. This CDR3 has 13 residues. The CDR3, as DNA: TGCAGCGTTGAGACAGGGAGCGGGGAGACCCAGTACTTC. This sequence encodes CSVETGSGETQYF. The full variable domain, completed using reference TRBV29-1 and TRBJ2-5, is SAVISQKPSRDICQRGTSLTIQCQVDSQVTMMFWYRQQPGQSLTLIATANQGSEATYESGFVIDKFPISRPNLTFSTLTVSNMSPEDSSIYLCSVETGSGETQYFGPGTRLLVL.

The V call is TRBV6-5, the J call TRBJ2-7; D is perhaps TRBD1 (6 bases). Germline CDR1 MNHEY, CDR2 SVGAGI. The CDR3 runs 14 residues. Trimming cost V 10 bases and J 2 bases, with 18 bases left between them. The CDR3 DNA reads TGTGCCACCCTCCCCCCAGGGGTCCCCTACGAGCAGTACTTC. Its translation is CATLPPGVPYEQYF.